This TCR beta chain derives from a study of response to subunit inactivated influenza vaccine. Study outcomes and limitations: The authors put forward the suggestion that each seasonal influenza vaccination may bring in only a limited number of new T cells.

MiXCR, run by TCRdb on the RT-PCR reads, gives a single entry per CDR3 protein. The data hold 650,000 to 800,000 distinct CDR3 sequences, with 11% to 15% observed a single time. This clonotype was picked up a small number of times. The antigen is unknown. Germline CDR1 reads LGHDT; CDR2 reads YNNKEL (reference sequence). The V and J ends lost 0 bases and 3 bases respectively, with 9 bases between them. The CDR3 covers 15 residues. The sequencing here drew on PBMCs from blood, taken 14 days before vaccination. The origin of this receptor is a man in his forties or fifties who received an inactivated influenza vaccine. The J gene is TRBJ2-4, the V gene TRBV3-1, with D perhaps given as TRBD1 or TRBD2 (6 bases each). This CDR3 reads CASSQDGGLKNIQYF. CDR3 nucleotides: TGTGCCAGCAGCCAAGATGGGGGGCTCAAAAACATTCAGTACTTC.